A single sample is the source of the 31 T cell receptor beta chains below, sequenced in a study of brain T cells in children with intractable seizures. Clones were sequenced by immunoSEQ multiplex PCR, and TCRdb holds only the in-frame ones, with some missing. The sample lists approximately 60,000 clones, approximately 95% seen once, with 0.3% to 0.4% in the top ten. Sequenced material: peripheral blood, taken at surgery. These receptors originate from a boy in the first two years of life with focal cortical dysplasia and intractable seizures.

The V call is TRBV28, the J call TRBJ2-7; D uncertain. V lost 4 bases and J lost 3, with 10 bases in between. CDR3 length: 13 residues. Per the germline V gene, CDR1 is MDHEN and CDR2 is SYDVKM. CDR3 region: CASSSSKGYEQYF. In nucleotides, the CDR3 is TGTGCCAGCAGTTCCTCCAAGGGCTACGAGCAGTACTTC.

The chain links TRBV19 to TRBJ2-3, with 9 bases that match TRBD2. The trim removed 6 bases at V and 1 base at J, leaving 2 bases unmatched. Germline V gene lookup returns CDR1 LNHDA and CDR2 SQIVND (reference sequence). The CDR3 has 14 residues. In nucleotides, the CDR3 is TGTGCCAGTAGGCGGGAGGGCCGCACAGATACGCAGTATTTT. Encoded protein: CASRREGRTDTQYF.

In this sample, this clone turned up once. J is TRBJ2-1 and V is TRBV24-1; D is unclear. The germline CDR1 and CDR2 sequences are KGHDR and SFDVKD. This CDR3 spans 12 amino acids. V shed 0 bases and J shed 6 bases, with 2 bases lying between them. The CDR3 region has the DNA TGTGCCACCAGTGATTTGCCCAATGAGCAGTTCTTC. Its protein is CATSDLPNEQFF.

The chain uses TRBV19 and TRBJ1-2; D call uncertain. V was shortened by 6 bases and J by 8 bases, with 19 bases between the two germline ends. The germline gives CDR1 LNHDA, CDR2 SQIVND (reference sequence). This CDR3 region has 14 residues. In DNA, the CDR3 is TGTGCCAGTAGAGATTTGTCCATTTTCCGGGGCTACACCTTC. Its protein is CASRDLSIFRGYTF.

This chain joins TRBV27 and TRBJ2-7; either TRBD1 or TRBD2 may fit D (6 bases each). V lost 8 bases and J lost 2, with 16 bases in between. This CDR3 is built from 14 residues. Per the germline V gene, CDR1 is MNHEY and CDR2 is SMNVEV (reference sequence). CDR3 loop: CASSSPGAPYEQYF. CDR3 in DNA: TGTGCCAGCTCATCCCCGGGGGCCCCCTACGAGCAGTACTTC.

V is TRBV9 and J is TRBJ2-1; either TRBD1 or TRBD2 may fit D (5 bases each). The CDR3 loop spans 14 amino acids. Germline V CDR1 and CDR2: SGDLS, YYNGEE. V was shortened by 3 bases and J by 6 bases, with 13 bases between the two germline ends. CDR3 in amino acids: CASSDSPGGNEQFF. In DNA, the CDR3 is TGTGCCAGCAGCGATTCCCCTGGGGGCAATGAGCAGTTCTTC.

The V and J genes are TRBV19 and TRBJ2-1, with 7 bases that match TRBD2. The ends lost 3 bases at V and 7 bases at J; junction bases unmatched: 18. CDR1 is LNHDA, CDR2 SQIVND, per germline (reference sequence). There are 18 residues in the CDR3. The DNA of the CDR3 is TGTGCCAGTAGTATGTCGGGCCTAGCGGTGTTTGGTGCGAATGAGCAGTTCTTC. As protein: CASSMSGLAVFGANEQFF.

DNA of the CDR3: TGTGCCAGCAGCTCACTCTGGGGACAGGGGCCTAACTATGGCTACACCTTC. Translation gives CASSSLWGQGPNYGYTF. The genes are TRBV4-2 and TRBJ1-2; 10 bases fit TRBD1. Unmatched junction bases numbered 9, after V lost 5 bases and J lost 0 bases. CDR3 length: 17 amino acids. Germline V gene lookup returns CDR1 LGHNA and CDR2 YNFKEQ.

The chain combines TRBV10-3 with TRBJ2-1, with 10 positions matching TRBD2. Germline CDR1 and CDR2: ENHRY and SYGVKD. This CDR3 region has 15 residues. V lost 2 bases and J lost 2; bases outside the gene matches: 0. The CDR3 DNA reads as TGTGCCATCAGTGAGCTAGCGGGGGCCTACAATGAGCAGTTCTTC. It codes for CAISELAGAYNEQFF.

This sequence joins TRBV7-8 and TRBJ2-7, with TRBD2 matching 11 bases. With V trimmed by 1 base and J by 2 bases, 4 bases remained unmatched. The CDR3 runs 16 residues. Looked up from germline, CDR1 is SGHVS and CDR2 is FQNEAQ. This CDR3 is CASSLVLAGGAYEQYF. Written as DNA, the CDR3 is TGTGCCAGCAGCTTAGTCCTAGCGGGAGGCGCCTACGAGCAGTACTTC.

The chain links TRBV5-1 to TRBJ1-1; perhaps TRBD1 as D (5 bases). Trimming took off 2 bases at V and 5 bases at J, with 10 bases between the two ends. The CDR3 consists of 13 residues. The germline CDR1 and CDR2 sequences are SGHRS and YFSETQ. DNA for the CDR3: TGCGCCAGCAGCTTCGGGGGGAGGACTGAAGCTTTCTTT. It codes for CASSFGGRTEAFF.

The chain joins TRBV18 to TRBJ1-4; 10 bases are shared with TRBD1. CDR3 length: 16 residues. From germline, CDR1 is KGHSH and CDR2 LQKENI. V lost 3 bases to trimming and J lost 0 bases; unmatched junction nucleotides: 1. CDR3 sequence reads: CASSPGQGTTNEKLFF. The CDR3 DNA sequence: TGTGCCAGCTCACCGGGACAGGGGACAACTAATGAAAAACTGTTTTTT.

The genes are TRBV5-1 and TRBJ1-2; D not resolved. In germline, CDR1 is SGHRS, CDR2 YFSETQ. The CDR3 runs to 16 residues. Trimming left V 3 bases short and J 6 bases short, with 21 bases between. DNA of the CDR3: TGCGCCAGCAGCTCAGAAAGGTCCGTCGGTCGGAATGGCTACACCTTC. Amino acid sequence: CASSSERSVGRNGYTF.

J is TRBJ2-1 and V is TRBV5-1; 13 bases are a match to TRBD2. CDR3 length equals 18 residues. With 3 bases clipped from V and 8 bases from J, the junction kept 14 bases outside the gene matches. Germline CDR1 and CDR2: SGHRS and YFSETQ. The CDR3, as DNA: TGCGCCAGCAGCTGGAAAACCGGGACTAGCGGGGTGGTTGATGAGCAGTTCTTC. It specifies CASSWKTGTSGVVDEQFF.

The chain carries TRBV15 and TRBJ1-4; the D gene is possibly TRBD1 (5 bases). Trimming cost V 1 base and J 8 bases, with 8 bases left between them. Germline V CDR1 and CDR2: LNHNV, YYDKDF (reference sequence). The CDR3 is made up of 13 amino acids. CDR3 in amino acids: CATSRAGEEKLFF. The CDR3 nucleotides read TGTGCCACCAGCAGAGCGGGGGAAGAAAAACTGTTTTTT.

The chain employs TRBV2 and TRBJ2-3; 7 nucleotides agree with TRBD1. The junction had 2 bases not matched to a gene; V was cut back by 1 base and J by 4 bases. The CDR3 is made up of 14 amino acids. The V gene's germline CDR1 is SNHLY and CDR2 FYNNEI. DNA for the CDR3: TGTGCCAGCAGTGAAGATAGGGGGCCAGATACGCAGTATTTT. Translated: CASSEDRGPDTQYF.

The chain carries TRBV27 and TRBJ1-1; tentatively, D is TRBD1 (6 bases). From germline, CDR1 is MNHEY and CDR2 SMNVEV (reference sequence). The CDR3 consists of 14 residues. V was trimmed by 1 base and J by 5 bases, leaving 11 bases between them. The CDR3 spells CASSLWGARTEAFF. The CDR3 nucleotides are TGTGCCAGCAGTTTATGGGGGGCGCGGACTGAAGCTTTCTTT.

The chain couples TRBV27 to TRBJ2-7; 10 bases line up with TRBD1. The CDR3 contains 14 residues. The V segment lost 2 bases and the J segment 4 bases; nucleotides outside the gene matches: 2. The germline gives CDR1 MNHEY, CDR2 SMNVEV (reference sequence). The CDR3 sequence is CASSLVGQGYEQYF. CDR3 DNA sequence: TGTGCCAGCAGTTTAGTGGGACAGGGGTACGAGCAGTACTTC.

Here the CDR3 DNA reads TGCGCCAGCAGCCAAGATGGGACGGACAGGGGCAGTACCTATGGCTACACCTTC. Amino acid sequence: CASSQDGTDRGSTYGYTF. The chain is built from TRBV4-1 and TRBJ1-2; 9 positions match TRBD1. V dropped 0 bases and J dropped 4; count of bases not matched to a gene: 12. The CDR3 covers 18 residues. Germline values: CDR1 MGHRA, CDR2 YSYEKL.

The V and J genes are TRBV11-2 and TRBJ2-3; TRBD2 aligns across 16 bases. Germline V lookup: CDR1 SGHAT, CDR2 FQNNGV. V lost 0 bases and J lost 4; bases outside the gene matches: 10. This CDR3 is 20 amino acids long. CDR3 sequence reads: CASSLEGTSGRAPGADTQYF. Written as DNA, the CDR3 is TGTGCCAGCAGCTTAGAGGGGACTAGCGGGAGGGCCCCGGGCGCAGATACGCAGTATTTT.

CDR3 sequence reads: CASLRASGRVLETQYF. CDR3 in DNA: TGTGCCAGCCTTCGGGCTAGCGGGAGGGTGTTAGAGACCCAGTACTTC. V usage is TRBV28 and J usage is TRBJ2-5, with 12 bases that match TRBD2. Germline CDR1 MDHEN, CDR2 SYDVKM. The trim removed 8 bases at V and 4 bases at J, leaving 11 bases unmatched. This CDR3 has 16 residues.

The V call is TRBV5-1, the J call TRBJ2-1; 10 bases map to TRBD2. The CDR3 is 17 amino acids. Trimming cost V 1 base and J 0 bases; bases outside gene matches: 4. Germline CDR1 and CDR2: SGHRS and YFSETQ. The CDR3 here is CASSLWASGSSYNEQFF. The CDR3 DNA is TGCGCCAGCAGCTTGTGGGCTAGCGGGAGCTCCTACAATGAGCAGTTCTTC.

The V gene is TRBV10-3, the J gene TRBJ1-2; 7 bases map to TRBD1. Germline assignment: CDR1 ENHRY and CDR2 SYGVKD. V gave up 10 bases and J gave up 1 base; unmatched junction bases: 9. This CDR3 has 14 amino acids. The CDR3 coding sequence is TGTGCCAACCGACAGGGAGGGGGTAACTATGGCTACACCTTC. It is translated as CANRQGGGNYGYTF.

This sequence joins TRBV27 and TRBJ1-2; 9 nucleotides match TRBD1. This CDR3 region has 13 residues. V shed 3 bases, J shed 4 bases, and the junction held 0 bases outside the gene matches. Per germline, CDR1 MNHEY and CDR2 SMNVEV (reference sequence). The CDR3 DNA follows: TGTGCCAGCAGTTTGACAGGGGGCTATGGCTACACCTTC. Amino acids: CASSLTGGYGYTF.

This rearrangement joins TRBV18 to TRBJ1-5, with a weak D call TRBD1 (6 bases). The ends were cut back, 5 bases at V and 4 bases at J, with 9 bases in the middle. Germline assignment: CDR1 KGHSH and CDR2 LQKENI. This CDR3 contains 13 residues. Written as DNA, the CDR3 is TGTGCCAGCTCATTTAGGGGGAATCAGCCCCAGCATTTT. Translation gives CASSFRGNQPQHF. The whole variable domain, remainder taken from reference TRBV18 and TRBJ1-5, is NAGVMQNPRHLVRRRGQEARLRCSPMKGHSHVYWYRQLPEEGLKFMVYLQKENIIDESGMPKERFSAEFPKEGPSILRIQQVVRGDSAAYFCASSFRGNQPQHFGDGTRLSIL.

This chain joins TRBV2 and TRBJ2-3, with unresolved D. The germline V gene encodes CDR1 SNHLY and CDR2 FYNNEI. V lost 5 bases to trimming and J lost 0 bases, with 9 bases between them. The CDR3 sequence is 14 residues long. Written as DNA, the CDR3 is TGTGCCAGCAGTATCTGGGGAAGCACAGATACGCAGTATTTT. Its translation: CASSIWGSTDTQYF.

V gene TRBV5-1 combines with J gene TRBJ2-1, with 12 bases that match TRBD2. CDR3 size: 14 residues. Germline CDR1 SGHRS, CDR2 YFSETQ. J lost 6 bases, V lost 8 bases, and 6 bases had no gene match. The CDR3 DNA is TGCGCCAGTACCGGGACTAGCGGGTTCAATGAGCAGTTCTTC. It specifies CASTGTSGFNEQFF.

This sequence joins TRBV2 and TRBJ1-2; 10 bases fit TRBD1. Trimming removed 5 bases from V and 6 bases from J; junction bases left unmatched: 15. Germline CDR1 is SNHLY and CDR2 is FYNNEI. The CDR3 runs to 17 residues. In nucleotides, the CDR3 is TGTGCCAGCAGTTTATATGGACCGGGACAGGGGAGCGATGGCTACACCTTC. It is translated as CASSLYGPGQGSDGYTF.

The chain couples TRBV6-6 to TRBJ2-3, with 10 nucleotides matching TRBD1. Germline V gene lookup returns CDR1 MNHNY and CDR2 SVGAGI (reference sequence). The CDR3 is 15 residues long. V shed 6 bases, J shed 4 bases, and the junction held 7 bases outside the gene matches. In nucleotides, the CDR3 is TGTGCCAGCAGCACCGGGACAGGGGACCCAGATACGCAGTATTTT. Its protein is CASSTGTGDPDTQYF.

V and J are TRBV13 and TRBJ2-2, with D unresolved. Germline values: CDR1 PRHDT, CDR2 FYEKMQ (reference sequence). V lost 5 bases and J lost 2, with 6 bases in between. The CDR3 totals 13 residues. CDR3 region: CASSAQNTGELFF. CDR3 bases: TGTGCCAGCAGCGCCCAAAACACCGGGGAGCTGTTTTTT.

V gene TRBV20-1 combines with J gene TRBJ2-7; D could derive from TRBD1 or TRBD2 (5 bases each). Germline CDR1 is DFQATT and CDR2 is SNEGSKA (reference sequence). The ends were cut back, 1 base at V and 9 bases at J, with 10 bases in the middle. The CDR3 is 11 residues long. The CDR3 DNA reads TGCAGTGCTAGAGCTCAGGGACGGCAGTACTTC. Translated, it gives CSARAQGRQYF.